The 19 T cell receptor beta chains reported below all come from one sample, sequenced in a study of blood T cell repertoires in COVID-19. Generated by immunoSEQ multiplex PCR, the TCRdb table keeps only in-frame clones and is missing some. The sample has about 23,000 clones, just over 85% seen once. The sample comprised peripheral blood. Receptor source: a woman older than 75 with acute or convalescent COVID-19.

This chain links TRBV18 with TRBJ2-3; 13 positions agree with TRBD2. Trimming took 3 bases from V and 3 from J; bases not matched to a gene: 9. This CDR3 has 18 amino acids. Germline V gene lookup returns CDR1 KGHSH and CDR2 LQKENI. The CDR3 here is CASSPLPRTSGRTDTQYF. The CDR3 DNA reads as TGTGCCAGCTCACCTCTCCCTCGGACTAGCGGGAGAACAGATACGCAGTATTTT.

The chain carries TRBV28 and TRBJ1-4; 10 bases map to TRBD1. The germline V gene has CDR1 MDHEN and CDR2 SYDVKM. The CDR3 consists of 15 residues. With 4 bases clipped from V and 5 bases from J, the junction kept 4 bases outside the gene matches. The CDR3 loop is CASSWRQGANEKLFF. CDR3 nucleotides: TGTGCCAGCAGTTGGAGACAGGGGGCAAATGAAAAACTGTTTTTT.

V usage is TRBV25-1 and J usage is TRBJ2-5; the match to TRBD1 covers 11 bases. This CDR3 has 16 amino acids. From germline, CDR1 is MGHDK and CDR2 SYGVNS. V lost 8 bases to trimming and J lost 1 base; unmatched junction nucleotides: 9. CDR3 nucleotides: TGTGCCAGCTCTAAGGGCGGGACAGGGGGCCAAGAGACCCAGTACTTC. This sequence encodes CASSKGGTGGQETQYF.

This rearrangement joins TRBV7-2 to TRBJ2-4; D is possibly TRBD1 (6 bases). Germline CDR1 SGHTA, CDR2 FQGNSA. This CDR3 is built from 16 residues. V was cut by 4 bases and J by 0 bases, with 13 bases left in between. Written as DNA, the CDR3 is TGTGCCAGCAGCTCAGAAGGGGGTCTAGCCAAAAACATTCAGTACTTC. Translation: CASSSEGGLAKNIQYF.

The CDR3 DNA follows: TGTGCCAGCAGCTTAAGGGTTAGCGGGGGGAACTACAATGAGCAGTTCTTC. Translated: CASSLRVSGGNYNEQFF. This chain joins TRBV11-2 and TRBJ2-1, with 10 bases matching TRBD2. Trimming cost V 2 bases and J 3 bases; bases outside gene matches: 7. The CDR3 length is 17 residues. From germline, CDR1 is SGHAT and CDR2 FQNNGV.

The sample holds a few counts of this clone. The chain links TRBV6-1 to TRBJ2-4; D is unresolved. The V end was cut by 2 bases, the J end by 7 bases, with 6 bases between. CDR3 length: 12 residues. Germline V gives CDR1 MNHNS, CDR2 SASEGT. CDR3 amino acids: CASSEPGNIQYF. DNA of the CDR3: TGTGCCAGCAGTGAACCCGGGAACATTCAGTACTTC.

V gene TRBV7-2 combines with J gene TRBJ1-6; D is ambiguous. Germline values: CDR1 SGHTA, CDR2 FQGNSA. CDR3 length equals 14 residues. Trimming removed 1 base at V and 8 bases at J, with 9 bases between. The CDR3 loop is CASSLGLDYSPLHF. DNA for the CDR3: TGTGCCAGCAGCTTAGGGTTGGACTATTCACCCCTCCACTTT.

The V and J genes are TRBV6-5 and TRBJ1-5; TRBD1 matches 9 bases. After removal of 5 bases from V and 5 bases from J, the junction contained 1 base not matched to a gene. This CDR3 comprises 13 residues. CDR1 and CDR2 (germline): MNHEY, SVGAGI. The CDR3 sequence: CASSRDRDQPQHF. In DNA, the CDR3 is TGTGCCAGCAGTCGGGACAGGGATCAGCCCCAGCATTTT.

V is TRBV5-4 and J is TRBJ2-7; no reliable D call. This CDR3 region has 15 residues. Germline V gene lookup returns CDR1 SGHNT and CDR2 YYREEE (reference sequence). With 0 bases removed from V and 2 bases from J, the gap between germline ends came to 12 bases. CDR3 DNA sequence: TGTGCCAGCAGCTTGGGAGGAATCGCCGCCTACGAGCAGTACTTC. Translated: CASSLGGIAAYEQYF.

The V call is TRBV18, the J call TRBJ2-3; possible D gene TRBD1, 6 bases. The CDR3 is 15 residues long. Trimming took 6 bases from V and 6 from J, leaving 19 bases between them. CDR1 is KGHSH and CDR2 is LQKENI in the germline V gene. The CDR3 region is CASSASRQGLDTQYF. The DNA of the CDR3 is TGTGCCAGCTCCGCGTCTCGGCAGGGGCTGGATACGCAGTATTTT.

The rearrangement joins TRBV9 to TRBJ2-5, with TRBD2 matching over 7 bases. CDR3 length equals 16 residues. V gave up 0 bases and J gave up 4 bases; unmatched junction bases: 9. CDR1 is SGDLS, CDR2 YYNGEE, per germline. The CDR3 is CASSVGLGPGGETQYF. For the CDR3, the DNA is TGTGCCAGCAGCGTAGGTTTGGGACCGGGGGGAGAGACCCAGTACTTC.

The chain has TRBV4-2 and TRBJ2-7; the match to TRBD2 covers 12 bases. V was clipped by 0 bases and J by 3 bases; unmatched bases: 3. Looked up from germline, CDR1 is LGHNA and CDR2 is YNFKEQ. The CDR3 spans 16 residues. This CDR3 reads CASSQDETSGSYEQYF. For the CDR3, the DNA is TGTGCCAGCAGCCAAGATGAGACTAGCGGGAGCTACGAGCAGTACTTC.

The CDR3 here is CASSQEMGQPQHF. Written as DNA, the CDR3 is TGTGCCAGCAGCCAAGAGATGGGCCAGCCCCAGCATTTT. The chain has TRBV3-1 (or the pseudogene TRBV3-2) and TRBJ1-5; the D is unclear. This CDR3 spans 13 amino acids. V was shortened by 0 bases and J by 7 bases, with 7 bases between the two germline ends. CDR1 is LGHDT and CDR2 is YNNKEL in the germline V gene (reference sequence).

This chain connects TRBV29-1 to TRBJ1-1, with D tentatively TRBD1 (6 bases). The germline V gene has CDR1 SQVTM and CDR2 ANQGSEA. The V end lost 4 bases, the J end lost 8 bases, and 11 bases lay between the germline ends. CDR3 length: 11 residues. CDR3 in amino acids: CSVGRGREAFF. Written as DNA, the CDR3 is TGCAGCGTTGGCAGGGGAAGAGAAGCTTTCTTT.

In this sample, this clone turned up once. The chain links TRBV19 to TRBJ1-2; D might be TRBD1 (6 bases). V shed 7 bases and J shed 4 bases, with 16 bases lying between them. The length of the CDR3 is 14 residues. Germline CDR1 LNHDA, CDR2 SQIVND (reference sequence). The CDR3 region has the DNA TGTGCCAGTACCCGAGACAGGCGGGCCTATGGCTACACCTTC. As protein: CASTRDRRAYGYTF.

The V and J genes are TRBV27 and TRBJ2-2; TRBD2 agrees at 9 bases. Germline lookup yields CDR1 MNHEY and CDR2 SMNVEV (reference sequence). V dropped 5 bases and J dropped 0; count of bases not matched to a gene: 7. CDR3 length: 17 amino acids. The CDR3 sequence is CASSLRLAETNTGELFF. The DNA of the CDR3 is TGTGCCAGCAGTCTTCGACTAGCGGAGACGAACACCGGGGAGCTGTTTTTT.

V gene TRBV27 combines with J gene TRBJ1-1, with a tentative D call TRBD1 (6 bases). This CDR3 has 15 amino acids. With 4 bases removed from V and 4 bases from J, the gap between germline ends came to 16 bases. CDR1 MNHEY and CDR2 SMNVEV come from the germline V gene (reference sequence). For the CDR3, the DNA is TGTGCCAGCAGTTCAGGACAGCCAGGGTCCACTGAAGCTTTCTTT. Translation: CASSSGQPGSTEAFF.

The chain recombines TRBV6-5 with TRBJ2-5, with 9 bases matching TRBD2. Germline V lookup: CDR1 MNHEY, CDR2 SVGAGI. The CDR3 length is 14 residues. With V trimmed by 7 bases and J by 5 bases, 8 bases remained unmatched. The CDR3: CASTLSGREETQYF. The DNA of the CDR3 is TGTGCCAGCACCCTTAGCGGGAGAGAGGAGACCCAGTACTTC.

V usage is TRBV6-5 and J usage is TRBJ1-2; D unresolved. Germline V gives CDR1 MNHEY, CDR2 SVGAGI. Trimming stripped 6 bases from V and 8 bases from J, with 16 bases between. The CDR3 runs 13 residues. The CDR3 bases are TGTGCCAGCAGCCCCAGGCATCTCTTAGGCTACACCTTC. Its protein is CASSPRHLLGYTF.